The clone carrying this T cell receptor beta chain was seen many times. The antigen remains unidentified. TCRdb reanalysed the RT-PCR reads using MiXCR and keeps one entry per CDR3 protein. The table shows more than 700,000 distinct CDR3 sequences, with 21% occurring only once. The data belong to a study of response to subunit inactivated influenza vaccine. Study observations and caveats: Authors suggested few new T cells are recruited by each seasonal influenza vaccination.

V shed 3 bases, J shed 0 bases, and the junction held 3 bases outside the gene matches. This CDR3 comprises 15 residues. The chain employs TRBV12-3 or TRBV12-4 and TRBJ2-5; 8 bases fit TRBD1. The clonotype originates from a man aged 45-65 years who received an inactivated influenza vaccine. Sequences were derived from PBMCs from blood, sampled 5 to 6 days after vaccination. The CDR3: CASSFKDRDQETQYF. CDR3 DNA: TGTGCCAGCAGTTTTAAGGACAGGGACCAAGAGACCCAGTACTTC.